This TCR beta chain derives from a study of CD8+ T cells in alopecia areata (dated 2018 in TCRdb). At the level of the whole study: Treated patients were enrolled in an open-label pilot trial of oral tofacitinib at 5 to 10 mg twice daily for moderate-to-severe alopecia areata. For the treated patients, the SALT score, which quantifies what percentage of scalp surface area is affected, served as the measure of disease severity. immunoSEQ multiplex PCR using 35 Vbeta forward primers and 13 Jbeta reverse primers was used to amplify TCRbeta CDR3 regions. Patients on tofacitinib were biopsied at baseline and after 4 and 24 weeks of treatment, and several of the patients also had a later scalp biopsy. To study T cell clonal expansion in alopecia areata, the researchers applied high-throughput TCRbeta sequencing to both the C3H/HeJ mouse model and human patients. The RNA source kit depended on sample type: the PAXgene miRNA kit for fixed scalp, the miRNeasy kit for PBMCs, and the RNeasy kit for mouse skin. Scalp clonality was compared across normal scalp (n=4), patchy alopecia areata scalp (n=8), and alopecia totalis/universalis scalp (n=8). Scalp tissue and sorted CD4+ and CD8+ peripheral blood T cells from patchy and totalis/universalis alopecia areata patients and from healthy controls were covered by human TCRbeta sequencing. Patients stayed on tofacitinib for 6 to 18 months and then had 6 months of follow-up off drug so that delayed response and recurrence could be assessed. Beyond this particular receptor, the publication reports: Because the treated cohort was small and had just a single nonresponder, larger studies are needed to establish links between baseline CD8+ expansion and response. Lesional scalp, especially in alopecia totalis/universalis, showed higher clonality and more expanded CD8+ clones than normal scalp, suggesting antigenic drive. During tofacitinib treatment, many expanded lesional clones remained in scalp and blood, and this persistence may partly explain relapse after treatment is stopped. Tofacitinib significantly lowered scalp clonality and the number of expanded CD8+ clones among the top 100 scalp clones. Scalp TCR repertoire analysis is complicated because resident alphabeta T cells in normal human skin are also sequenced, whereas mouse skin is dominated by gammadelta T cells. Shared TCR sequences between patients were less evident than in mice, which may be partly attributable to HLA diversity in the patient population.

About this clone: The target of this receptor is not known. The sample holds no much larger clone one base away, and base qualities are not on file.

To prepare the library, the immunoSEQ multiplex PCR assay was applied. RNA was extracted from all samples and reverse transcribed into cDNA, which served as template for TCR sequencing. SuperScript III was used to make first-strand cDNA, primed with a 2:1 mix of oligo-dT and random hexamers. Amplification bias was assessed with a synthetic immune receptor repertoire, and residual bias was removed computationally. In the authors' own workflow: Raw reads were preprocessed to remove errors, and CDR3 was defined by IMGT conventions from the conserved cysteine to phenylalanine. Clonality was computed by normalizing Shannon entropy by log2 of the number of productive unique TCRs and subtracting the result from 1. CD4 or CD8 identity of scalp clones was inferred by cross-referencing scalp TCRbeta sequences with sorted blood CD4 and CD8 repertoires. TCRdb obtained this table from immuneACCESS and retained in-frame rearrangements with V and J assigned. These tables miss some clones; where compared with another copy, unresolved V genes account for less than half of the shortfall, and the remainder is unexplained. The DNA was the basis for D and trimming; V, J and clone size are from that table. This sample comprises 140,000 to 150,000 clones, 50% to 65% of them detected only once. The ten largest clones represent roughly 15% of the sample.

V is cut back by 4 bases and J by 4 bases, with 3 bases in the junction unmatched. Via the germline V gene, CDR1 is MGHRA and CDR2 YSYEKL. The CDR3 runs 14 residues from the cysteine to the phenylalanine. Solely the CDR3 DNA is kept, with 42 bases framed from the first base. The label giving this sample's time point can be read as: about four weeks on oral tofacitinib. Interpreted using the paper, the treatment or condition label stands for: oral pan-JAK inhibitor, 5-10 mg twice daily. Lesional scalp punch biopsies and peripheral blood were obtained from alopecia areata patients. PBMCs were isolated by density centrifugation and stained for CD3, CD4 and CD8, after which CD4+ and CD8+ T cells were sorted on a FACSAria.

The sequence links TRBV4-1 to TRBJ2-2; 7 central bases correspond to TRBD1. The sample consisted of CD8+ T cells sorted from blood, taken at week 4, from a patient treated with tofacitinib. This TCR was sampled from a human donor with alopecia areata. The CDR3 is CASSRDSGTGELFF. The DNA reads TGCGCCAGCAGCCGGGACAGCGGCACCGGGGAGCTGTTTTTT.